The rows below give T cell receptor beta chains drawn from one sample of a study of cytomegalovirus exposure and HLA in healthy donors. TCRdb's copy holds only in-frame clones and misses some; the assay was immunoSEQ multiplex PCR. The data contain 80,000 to 100,000 clones, 60% to 80% of them singletons. The source material was PBMCs. The origin of the receptors is a female donor in good health and CMV-seronegative. CDR3s include the opening cysteine and the closing phenylalanine or tryptophan. The D gene is left open where the match is weak. Clone sizes are given selectively: once, few, many, or a class where the clone is expanded.

D	V	J	size	DNA	CDR3
NA	TRBV6-4	TRBJ2-3	NA	TGTGCCAGCAGTTCTGGGGGCACCGGTTTGGATACGCAGTATTTT	CASSSGGTGLDTQYF
TRBD1	TRBV18	TRBJ2-3	NA	TGTGCCAGCTCACGATCGGGACAGACCACAGATACGCAGTATTTT	CASSRSGQTTDTQYF
NA	TRBV10-1	TRBJ2-3	few	TGCGCCAGCAGTGAGAGGGAGACCGATACGCAGTATTTT	CASSERETDTQYF
NA	TRBV7-2	TRBJ1-2	NA	TGTGCCAGCAGCTTAGGACGGGGTAACTATGGCTACACCTTC	CASSLGRGNYGYTF
TRBD1	TRBV7-9	TRBJ1-3	NA	TGTGCCAGCGCGTATGGACAGGCCCTAGGCCCACTCTCTGGAAACACCATATATTTT	CASAYGQALGPLSGNTIYF
NA	TRBV21-1	TRBJ1-1	NA	TGTGCCAGCAGCAAACAGGGCAGGGGAAGACTTGAAGCTTTCTTT	CASSKQGRGRLEAFF
TRBD1	TRBV4-3	TRBJ2-5	NA	TGCGCCAGCAGCCAGGGACAGGGTCGAGAGACCCAGTACTTC	CASSQGQGRETQYF
TRBD1	TRBV7-4	TRBJ1-2	NA	TGTGCCAGCAGCCTCTCCGCCCGGGACAGGGAGTATGGCTACACCTTC	CASSLSARDREYGYTF
TRBD1	TRBV7-8	TRBJ2-7	NA	TGTGCCAGCAGCTTGACAGGGTACGAGCAGTACTTC	CASSLTGYEQYF
NA	TRBV30	TRBJ1-1	NA	TGTGCCTGGAGTGCATCGGGGGGGGTGATTGAATTGGGAGCGGGAGCTTTCTTT	CAWSASGGVIELGAGAFF
NA	TRBV7-9	TRBJ1-2	NA	TGTGCCAGCAGCGACAGTAGCTATGGCTACACCTTC	CASSDSSYGYTF
TRBD2	TRBV7-9	TRBJ2-4	NA	TGTGCCAGCAGCTTACTGCAAGCGGGAGAGGGAAACATTCAGTACTTC	CASSLLQAGEGNIQYF
TRBD2	TRBV18	TRBJ2-7	NA	TGTGCCAGCTCACCGGGACTAGCGGGAGGGAACGAGCAGTACTTC	CASSPGLAGGNEQYF
NA	TRBV6-5	TRBJ2-3	NA	TGTGCCAGTCAGCGGGTGGGCGTCTTAACAGATACGCAGTATTTT	CASQRVGVLTDTQYF
NA	TRBV27	TRBJ2-1	NA	TGTGCCAGCAGTTTAGGACGCGGGGATGAGCAGTTCTTC	CASSLGRGDEQFF
TRBD1	TRBV9	TRBJ1-2	NA	TGTGCCAGCAGCCCAGGACAGGGAGACTATGGCTACACCTTC	CASSPGQGDYGYTF
NA	TRBV7-7	TRBJ1-4	NA	TGTGCTAGCAGCTTAAAGGGAGAGGAGATAACAACTAATGAAAAACTGTTTTTT	CASSLKGEEITTNEKLFF
NA	TRBV30	TRBJ2-1	NA	TGTGCCTGGAGTGTAGGGGCGCCCAATGAGCAGTTCTTC	CAWSVGAPNEQFF
TRBD2	TRBV2	TRBJ2-1	once	TGTGCCAGCAAGAGCGGGACCTCCTACAATGAGCAGTTCTTC	CASKSGTSYNEQFF
NA	TRBV6-5	TRBJ1-4	NA	TGTGCCAGCAGTTCGGGGGGGGGTTTAAAGGAAAAACTGTTTTTT	CASSSGGGLKEKLFF
NA	TRBV7-2	TRBJ1-1	NA	TGTGCCAGCAGCCCCCCTTTGAACACTGAAGCTTTCTTT	CASSPPLNTEAFF
NA	TRBV11-3	TRBJ1-2	few	TGTGCCAGCAGCCCCCGACCTGAGGGTCTTGGGGGCTACACCTTC	CASSPRPEGLGGYTF
TRBD2	TRBV4-2	TRBJ2-5	few	TGTGCCAGCAGCCCACGGACTAGCGGGGGGGCTCAAGAGACCCAGTACTTC	CASSPRTSGGAQETQYF
NA	TRBV5-8	TRBJ2-7	NA	TGTGCCAGCAGCTTGTATGGGCCCTACTCCTACGAGCAGTACTTC	CASSLYGPYSYEQYF
TRBD2	TRBV18	TRBJ2-2	NA	TGTGCCAGCTCGGGACAGAACCCGGGACTAGCGGGAGCTCCGAACACCGGGGAGCTGTTTTTT	CASSGQNPGLAGAPNTGELFF
NA	TRBV19	TRBJ1-5	NA	TGTGCCAGTAGAACTACAGGGCATCCTCAGCCCCAGCATTTT	CASRTTGHPQPQHF
NA	TRBV27	TRBJ2-3	NA	TGTGCCAGCAGTTTTAAGAGGGGCACAGATACGCAGTATTTT	CASSFKRGTDTQYF
TRBD2	TRBV28	TRBJ2-7	NA	TGTGCCAGCTATTCTGCGGGGGGGACGGTGCCCTACGAGCAGTACTTC	CASYSAGGTVPYEQYF
TRBD1	TRBV10-3	TRBJ1-2	NA	TGTGCCATCAGCCAGGACAGGCCTTATGGCTACACCTTC	CAISQDRPYGYTF
NA	TRBV7-3	TRBJ2-1	NA	TGTGCCAGCAGCCTCATCGGGGTCCCAGGCAATGAGCAGTTCTTC	CASSLIGVPGNEQFF
NA	TRBV5-1	TRBJ2-3	NA	TGCGCCAGCAGCTTAAGCGGCACAGATACGCAGTATTTT	CASSLSGTDTQYF